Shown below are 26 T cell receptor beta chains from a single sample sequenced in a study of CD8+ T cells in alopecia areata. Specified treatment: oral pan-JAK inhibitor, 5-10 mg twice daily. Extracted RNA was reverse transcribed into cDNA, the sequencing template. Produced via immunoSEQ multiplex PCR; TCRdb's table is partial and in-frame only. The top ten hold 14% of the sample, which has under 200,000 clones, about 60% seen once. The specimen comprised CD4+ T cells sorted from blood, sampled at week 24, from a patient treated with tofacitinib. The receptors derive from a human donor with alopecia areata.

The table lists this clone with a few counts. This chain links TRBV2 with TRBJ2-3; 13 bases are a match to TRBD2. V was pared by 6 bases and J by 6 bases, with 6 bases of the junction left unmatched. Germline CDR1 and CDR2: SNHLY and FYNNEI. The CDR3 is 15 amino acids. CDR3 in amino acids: CASSPTTSGGDTQYF. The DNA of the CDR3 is TGTGCCAGCAGCCCCACGACTAGCGGGGGGGATACGCAGTATTTT.

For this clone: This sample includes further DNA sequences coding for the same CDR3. CDR3 sequence: CSVDPGGNEQFF. CDR3 bases: TGCAGCGTTGATCCCGGGGGGAATGAGCAGTTCTTC. V is TRBV29-1 and J is TRBJ2-1; TRBD2 matches 7 bases. This CDR3 spans 12 amino acids. Germline V lookup: CDR1 SQVTM, CDR2 ANQGSEA. The V gene end was trimmed by 3 bases and the J gene end by 7 bases; junction bases not matched to a gene: 3.

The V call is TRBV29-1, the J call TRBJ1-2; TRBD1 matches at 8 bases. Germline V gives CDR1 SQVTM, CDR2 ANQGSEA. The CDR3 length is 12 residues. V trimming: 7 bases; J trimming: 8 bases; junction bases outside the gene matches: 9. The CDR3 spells CSAGDRRYGYTF. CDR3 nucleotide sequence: TGCAGCGCCGGGGACAGGCGTTACGGCTACACCTTC. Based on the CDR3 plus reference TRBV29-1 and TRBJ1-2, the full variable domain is SAVISQKPSRDICQRGTSLTIQCQVDSQVTMMFWYRQQPGQSLTLIATANQGSEATYESGFVIDKFPISRPNLTFSTLTVSNMSPEDSSIYLCSAGDRRYGYTFGSGTRLTVV.

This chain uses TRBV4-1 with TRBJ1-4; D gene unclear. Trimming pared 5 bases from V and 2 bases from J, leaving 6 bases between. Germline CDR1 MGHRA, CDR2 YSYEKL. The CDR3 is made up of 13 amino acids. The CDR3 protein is CASSIGTNEKLFF. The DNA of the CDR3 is TGCGCCAGCAGCATAGGCACTAATGAAAAACTGTTTTTT.

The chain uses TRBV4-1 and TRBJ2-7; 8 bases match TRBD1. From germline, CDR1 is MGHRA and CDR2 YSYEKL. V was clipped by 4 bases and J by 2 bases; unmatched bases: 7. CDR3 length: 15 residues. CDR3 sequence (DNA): TGCGCCAGCAGCCCTCCGCTCAGGGGGCCCTACGAGCAGTACTTC. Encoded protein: CASSPPLRGPYEQYF.

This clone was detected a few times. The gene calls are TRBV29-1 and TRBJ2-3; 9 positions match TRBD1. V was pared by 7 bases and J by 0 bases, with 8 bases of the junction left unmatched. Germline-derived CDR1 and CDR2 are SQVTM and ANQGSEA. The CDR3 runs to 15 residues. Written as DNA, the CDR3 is TGCAGCGCTCGAGGAGGGACAGGGAGCACAGATACGCAGTATTTT. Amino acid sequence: CSARGGTGSTDTQYF.

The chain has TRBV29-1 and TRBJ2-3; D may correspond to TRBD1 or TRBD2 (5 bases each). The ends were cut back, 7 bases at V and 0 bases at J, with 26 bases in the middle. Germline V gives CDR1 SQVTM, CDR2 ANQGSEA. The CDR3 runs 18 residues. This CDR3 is CSALGKFRDLASTDTQYF. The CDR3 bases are TGCAGCGCCCTCGGGAAGTTCCGGGACCTAGCTAGCACAGATACGCAGTATTTT.

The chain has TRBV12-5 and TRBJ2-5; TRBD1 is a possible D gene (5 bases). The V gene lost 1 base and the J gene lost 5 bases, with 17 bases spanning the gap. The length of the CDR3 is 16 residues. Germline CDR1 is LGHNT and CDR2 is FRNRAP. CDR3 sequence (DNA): TGTGCTAGTGGTTTGGCCACTCAGGGTCCTTCGGAGACCCAGTACTTC. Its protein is CASGLATQGPSETQYF. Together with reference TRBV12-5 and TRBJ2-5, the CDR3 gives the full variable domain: DARVTQTPRHKVTEMGQEVTMRCQPILGHNTVFWYRQTMMQGLELLAYFRNRAPLDDSGMPKDRFSAEMPDATLATLKIQPSEPRDSAVYFCASGLATQGPSETQYFGPGTRLLVL.

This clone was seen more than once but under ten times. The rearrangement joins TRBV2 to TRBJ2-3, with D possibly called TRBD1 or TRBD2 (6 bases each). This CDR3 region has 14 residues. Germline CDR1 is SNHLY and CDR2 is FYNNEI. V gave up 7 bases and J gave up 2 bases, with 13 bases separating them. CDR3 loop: CASKPGALTDTQYF. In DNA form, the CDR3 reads TGTGCCAGCAAACCGGGGGCTCTCACAGATACGCAGTATTTT.

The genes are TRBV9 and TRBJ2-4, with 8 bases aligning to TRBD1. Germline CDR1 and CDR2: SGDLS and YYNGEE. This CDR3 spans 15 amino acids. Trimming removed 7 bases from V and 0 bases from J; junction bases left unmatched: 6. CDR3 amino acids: CASADRVVAKNIQYF. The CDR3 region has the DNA TGTGCCAGCGCGGACAGGGTGGTAGCCAAAAACATTCAGTACTTC.

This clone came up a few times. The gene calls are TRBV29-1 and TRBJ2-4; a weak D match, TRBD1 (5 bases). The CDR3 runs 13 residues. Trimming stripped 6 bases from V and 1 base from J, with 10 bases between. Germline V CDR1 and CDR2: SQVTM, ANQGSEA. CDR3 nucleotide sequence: TGCAGCGTAGGGGCGCGGGCCAAAAACATTCAGTACTTC. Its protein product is CSVGARAKNIQYF.

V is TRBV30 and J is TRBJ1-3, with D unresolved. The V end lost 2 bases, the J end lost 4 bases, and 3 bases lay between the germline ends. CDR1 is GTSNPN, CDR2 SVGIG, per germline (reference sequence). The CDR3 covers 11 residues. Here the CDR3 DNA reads TGTGCCTGGAGTTCCGGAAACACCATATATTTT. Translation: CAWSSGNTIYF.

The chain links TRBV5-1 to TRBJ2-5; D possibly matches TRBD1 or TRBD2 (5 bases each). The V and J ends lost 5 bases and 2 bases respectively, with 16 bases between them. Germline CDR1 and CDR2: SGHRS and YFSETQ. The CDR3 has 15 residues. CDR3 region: CASRGTSAAQETQYF. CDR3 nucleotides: TGCGCCAGCAGGGGGACCAGCGCGGCACAAGAGACCCAGTACTTC.

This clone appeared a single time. CDR3 in amino acids: CATSYGQGENYGYTF. For the CDR3, the DNA is TGTGCCACCAGCTACGGACAGGGGGAGAACTATGGCTACACCTTC. V is TRBV15 and J is TRBJ1-2, with 10 positions matching TRBD1. Trimming cost V 5 bases and J 2 bases; bases outside gene matches: 5. The CDR3 is 15 residues long. Germline CDR1 LNHNV, CDR2 YYDKDF (reference sequence).

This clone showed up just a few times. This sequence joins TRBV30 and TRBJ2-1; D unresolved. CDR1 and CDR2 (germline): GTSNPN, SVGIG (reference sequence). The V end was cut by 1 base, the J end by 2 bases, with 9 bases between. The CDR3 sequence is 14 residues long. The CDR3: CAWSGGFAYNEQFF. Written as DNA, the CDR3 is TGTGCCTGGAGTGGAGGATTCGCCTACAATGAGCAGTTCTTC.

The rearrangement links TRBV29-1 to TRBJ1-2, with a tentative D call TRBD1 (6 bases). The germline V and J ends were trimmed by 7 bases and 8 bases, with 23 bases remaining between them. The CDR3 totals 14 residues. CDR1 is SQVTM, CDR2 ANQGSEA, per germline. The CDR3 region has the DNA TGCAGCGCCGTCACCGGGACACTCACTTTGGGCTACACCTTC. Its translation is CSAVTGTLTLGYTF.

The CDR3 DNA reads TGTGCTAGTGGTTTGGGGGTTCAAACTGAAGCTTTCTTT. Its translation: CASGLGVQTEAFF. The V call is TRBV12-5, the J call TRBJ1-1; D gene uncertain. Germline loops: CDR1 LGHNT, CDR2 FRNRAP. The germline V and J ends were trimmed by 1 base and 5 bases, with 8 bases remaining between them. There are 13 residues in the CDR3. Full variable domain (remainder filled in from reference TRBV12-5 and TRBJ1-1): DARVTQTPRHKVTEMGQEVTMRCQPILGHNTVFWYRQTMMQGLELLAYFRNRAPLDDSGMPKDRFSAEMPDATLATLKIQPSEPRDSAVYFCASGLGVQTEAFFGQGTRLTVV.

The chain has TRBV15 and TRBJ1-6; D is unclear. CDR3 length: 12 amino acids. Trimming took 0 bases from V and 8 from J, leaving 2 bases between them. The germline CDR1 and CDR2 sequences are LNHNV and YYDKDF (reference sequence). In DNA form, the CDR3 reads TGTGCCACCAGCAGAGAAGATTCACCCCTCCACTTT. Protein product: CATSREDSPLHF.

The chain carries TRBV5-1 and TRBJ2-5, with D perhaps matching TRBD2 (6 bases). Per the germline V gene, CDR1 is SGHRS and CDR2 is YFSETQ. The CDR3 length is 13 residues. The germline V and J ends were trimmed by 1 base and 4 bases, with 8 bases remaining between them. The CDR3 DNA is TGCGCCAGCAGCTTGCACGGGGGAGAGACCCAGTACTTC. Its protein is CASSLHGGETQYF.

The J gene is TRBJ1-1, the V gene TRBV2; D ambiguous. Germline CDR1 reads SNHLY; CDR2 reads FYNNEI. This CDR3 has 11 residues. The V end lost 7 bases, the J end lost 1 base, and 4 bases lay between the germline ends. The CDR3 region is CASKRNTEAFF. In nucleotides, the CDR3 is TGTGCCAGCAAGAGGAACACTGAAGCTTTCTTT.

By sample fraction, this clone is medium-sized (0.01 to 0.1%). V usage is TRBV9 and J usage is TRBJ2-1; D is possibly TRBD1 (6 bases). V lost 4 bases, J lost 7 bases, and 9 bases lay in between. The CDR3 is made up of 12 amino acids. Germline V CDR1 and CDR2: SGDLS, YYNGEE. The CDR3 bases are TGTGCCAGCAGCCCAGGGGAAAATGAGCAGTTCTTC. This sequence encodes CASSPGENEQFF.

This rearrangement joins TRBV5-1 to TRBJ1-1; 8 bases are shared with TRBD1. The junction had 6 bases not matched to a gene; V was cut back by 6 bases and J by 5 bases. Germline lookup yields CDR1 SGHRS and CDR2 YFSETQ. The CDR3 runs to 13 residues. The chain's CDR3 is CASIGQGDTEAFF. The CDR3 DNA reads TGCGCCAGCATAGGACAGGGTGATACTGAAGCTTTCTTT.

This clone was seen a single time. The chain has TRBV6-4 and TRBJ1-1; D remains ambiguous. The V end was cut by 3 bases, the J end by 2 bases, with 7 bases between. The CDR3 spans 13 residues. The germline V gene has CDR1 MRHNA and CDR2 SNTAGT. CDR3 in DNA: TGTGCCAGCAGTGAAGAGGGAAACACTGAAGCTTTCTTT. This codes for CASSEEGNTEAFF.

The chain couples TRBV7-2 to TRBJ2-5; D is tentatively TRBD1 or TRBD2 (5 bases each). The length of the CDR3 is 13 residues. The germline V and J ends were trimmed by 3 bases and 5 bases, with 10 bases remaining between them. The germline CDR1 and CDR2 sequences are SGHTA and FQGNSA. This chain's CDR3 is CASSFGTGETQYF. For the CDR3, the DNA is TGTGCCAGCAGCTTTGGGACGGGGGAGACCCAGTACTTC. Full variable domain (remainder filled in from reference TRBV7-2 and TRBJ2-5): GAGVSQSPSNKVTEKGKDVELRCDPISGHTALYWYRQSLGQGLEFLIYFQGNSAPDKSGLPSDRFSAERTGGSVSTLTIQRTQQEDSAVYLCASSFGTGETQYFGPGTRLLVL.

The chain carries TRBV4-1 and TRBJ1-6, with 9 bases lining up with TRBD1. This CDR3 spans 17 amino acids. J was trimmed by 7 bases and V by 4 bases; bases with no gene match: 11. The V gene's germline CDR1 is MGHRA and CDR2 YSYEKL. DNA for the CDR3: TGCGCCAGCAGCCGAACAGCCTCTGGACAGGGGAATTCACCCCTCCACTTT. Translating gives CASSRTASGQGNSPLHF.

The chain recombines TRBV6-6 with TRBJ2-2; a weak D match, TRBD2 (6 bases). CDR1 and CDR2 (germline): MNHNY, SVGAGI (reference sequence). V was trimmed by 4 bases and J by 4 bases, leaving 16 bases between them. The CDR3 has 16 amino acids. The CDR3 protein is CASSLGPPGVTGELFF. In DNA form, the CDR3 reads TGTGCCAGCAGTTTGGGACCCCCGGGGGTCACCGGGGAGCTGTTTTTT.